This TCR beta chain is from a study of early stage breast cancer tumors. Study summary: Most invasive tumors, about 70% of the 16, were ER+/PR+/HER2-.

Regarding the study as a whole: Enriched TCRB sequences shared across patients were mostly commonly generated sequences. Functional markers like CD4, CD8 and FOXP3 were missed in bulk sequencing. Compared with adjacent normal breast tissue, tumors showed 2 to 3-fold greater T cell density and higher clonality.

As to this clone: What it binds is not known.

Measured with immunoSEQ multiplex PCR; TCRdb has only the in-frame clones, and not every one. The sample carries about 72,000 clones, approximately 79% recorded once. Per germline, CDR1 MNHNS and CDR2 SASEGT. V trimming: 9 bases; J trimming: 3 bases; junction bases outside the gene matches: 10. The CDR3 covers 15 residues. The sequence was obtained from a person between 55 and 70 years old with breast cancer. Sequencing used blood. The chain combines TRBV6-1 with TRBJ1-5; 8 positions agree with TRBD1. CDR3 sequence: CASNFDRGSNQPQHF. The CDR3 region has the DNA TGTGCCAGTAATTTTGACAGGGGATCCAATCAGCCCCAGCATTTT.